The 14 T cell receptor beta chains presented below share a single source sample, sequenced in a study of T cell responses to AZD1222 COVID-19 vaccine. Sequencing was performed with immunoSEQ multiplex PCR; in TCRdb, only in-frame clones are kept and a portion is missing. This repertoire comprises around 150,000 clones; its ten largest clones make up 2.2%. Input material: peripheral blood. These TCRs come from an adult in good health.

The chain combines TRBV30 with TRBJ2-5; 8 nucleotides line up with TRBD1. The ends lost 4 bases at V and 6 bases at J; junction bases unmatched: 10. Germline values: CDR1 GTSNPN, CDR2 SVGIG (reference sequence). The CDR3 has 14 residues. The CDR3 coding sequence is TGTGCCTGGATTCTGACAGGGGTTAAAAAGACCCAGTACTTC. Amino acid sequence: CAWILTGVKKTQYF.

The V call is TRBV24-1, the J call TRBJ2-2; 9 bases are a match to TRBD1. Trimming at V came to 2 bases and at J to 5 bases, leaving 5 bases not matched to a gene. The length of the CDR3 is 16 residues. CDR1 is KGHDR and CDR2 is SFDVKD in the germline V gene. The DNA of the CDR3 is TGTGCCACCAGTGATTCGGGGACAGGGAATACCGGGGAGCTGTTTTTT. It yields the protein CATSDSGTGNTGELFF.

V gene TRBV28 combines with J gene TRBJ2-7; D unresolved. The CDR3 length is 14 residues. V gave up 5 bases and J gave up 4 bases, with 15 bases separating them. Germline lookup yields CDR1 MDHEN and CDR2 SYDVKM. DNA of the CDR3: TGTGCCAGCAGTGTGGATCAGGCCGGGTACGAGCAGTACTTC. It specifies CASSVDQAGYEQYF.

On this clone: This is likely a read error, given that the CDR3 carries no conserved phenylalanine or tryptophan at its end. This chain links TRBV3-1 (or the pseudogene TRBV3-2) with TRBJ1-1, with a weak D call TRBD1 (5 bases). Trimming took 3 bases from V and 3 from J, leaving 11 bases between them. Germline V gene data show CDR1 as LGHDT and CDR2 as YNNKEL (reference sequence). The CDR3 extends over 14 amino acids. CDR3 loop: CASSQPPGYTEAFL. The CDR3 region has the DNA TGTGCCAGCAGCCAGCCCCCAGGGTACACTGAAGCTTTCCTT.

The CDR3 DNA reads as TGTGCCAGCAGCCCCAGGGCAGCCGGCTATGGCTACACCTTC. Protein: CASSPRAAGYGYTF. This chain joins TRBV6-6 and TRBJ1-2, with D possibly matching TRBD1 (5 bases). Germline values: CDR1 MNHNY, CDR2 SVGAGI (reference sequence). Trimming removed 6 bases at V and 4 bases at J, with 15 bases between. There are 14 residues in the CDR3.

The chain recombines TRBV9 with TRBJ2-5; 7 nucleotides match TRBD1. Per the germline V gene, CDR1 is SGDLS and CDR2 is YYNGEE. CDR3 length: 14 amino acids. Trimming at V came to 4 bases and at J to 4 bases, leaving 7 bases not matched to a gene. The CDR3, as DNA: TGTGCCAGCAGCCGAGAGGGGGCTCGAGAGACCCAGTACTTC. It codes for CASSREGARETQYF.

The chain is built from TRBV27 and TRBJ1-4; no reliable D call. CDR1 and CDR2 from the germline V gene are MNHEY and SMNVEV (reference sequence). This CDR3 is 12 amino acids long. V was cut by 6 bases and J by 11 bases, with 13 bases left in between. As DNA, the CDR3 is TGTGCCAGCAGAAGTGGATGGGGTAAACTGTTTTTT. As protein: CASRSGWGKLFF.

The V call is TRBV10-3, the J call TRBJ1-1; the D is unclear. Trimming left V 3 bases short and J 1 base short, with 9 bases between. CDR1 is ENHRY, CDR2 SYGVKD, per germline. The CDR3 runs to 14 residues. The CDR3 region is CAISEGGGNTEAFF. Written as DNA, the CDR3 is TGTGCCATCAGTGAAGGAGGAGGGAACACTGAAGCTTTCTTT.

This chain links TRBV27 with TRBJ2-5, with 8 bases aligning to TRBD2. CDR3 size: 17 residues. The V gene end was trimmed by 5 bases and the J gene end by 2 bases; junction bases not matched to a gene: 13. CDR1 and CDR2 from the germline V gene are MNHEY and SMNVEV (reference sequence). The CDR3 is CASSASQRGRSQETQYF. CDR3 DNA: TGTGCCAGCAGTGCAAGTCAGCGGGGGCGTTCTCAAGAGACCCAGTACTTC.

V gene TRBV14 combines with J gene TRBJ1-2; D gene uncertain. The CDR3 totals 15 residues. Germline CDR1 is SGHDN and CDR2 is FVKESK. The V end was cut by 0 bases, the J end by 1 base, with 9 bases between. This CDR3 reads CASSQDVRGNYGYTF. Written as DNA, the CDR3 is TGTGCCAGCAGCCAAGATGTCCGGGGTAACTATGGCTACACCTTC.

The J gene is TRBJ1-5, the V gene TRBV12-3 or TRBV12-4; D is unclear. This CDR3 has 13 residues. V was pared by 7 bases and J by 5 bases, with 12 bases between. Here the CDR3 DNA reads TGTGCCAGCACCCCAGACGGGTATCAGCCCCAGCATTTT. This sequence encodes CASTPDGYQPQHF.

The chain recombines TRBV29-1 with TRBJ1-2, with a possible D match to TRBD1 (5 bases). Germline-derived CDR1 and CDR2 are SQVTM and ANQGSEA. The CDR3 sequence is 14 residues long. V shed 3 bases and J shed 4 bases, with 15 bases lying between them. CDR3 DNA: TGCAGCGTTGAGAAGGGAGGGGTCGCCTATGGCTACACCTTC. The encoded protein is CSVEKGGVAYGYTF.

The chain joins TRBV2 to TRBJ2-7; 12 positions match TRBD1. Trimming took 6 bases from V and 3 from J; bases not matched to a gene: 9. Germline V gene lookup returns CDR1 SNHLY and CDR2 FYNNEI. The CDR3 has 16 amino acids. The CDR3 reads CASRAGTGGGGYEQYF. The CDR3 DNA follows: TGTGCCAGCAGAGCCGGGACAGGGGGCGGGGGCTACGAGCAGTACTTC.

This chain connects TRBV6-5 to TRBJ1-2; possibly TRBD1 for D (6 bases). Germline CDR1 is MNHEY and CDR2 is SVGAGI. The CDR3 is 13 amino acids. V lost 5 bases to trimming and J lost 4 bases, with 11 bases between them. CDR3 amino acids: CASSRDTTYGYTF. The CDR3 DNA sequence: TGTGCCAGCAGTCGGGACACCACCTATGGCTACACCTTC.